This is a list of T cell receptor beta chains from one sample in a study of cytomegalovirus exposure and HLA in healthy donors. Data came from immunoSEQ multiplex PCR; TCRdb stores just in-frame clones and leaves some out. Of approximately 180,000 clones detected, roughly 79% appear once; the ten largest clones hold 6% to 7%. Sequencing was performed on PBMCs. These receptor sequences come from a man aged 40-55 years in good health and CMV-seropositive. Both conserved end residues are part of each CDR3. The D gene is left open where the match is weak. Clone sizes are given selectively: once, few, many, or a class where the clone is expanded.

NA,TRBJ2-7,TRBD1,TRBV7-9,CASSSSGGEQYF,TGTGCCAGCAGCTCCTCAGGGGGCGAGCAGTACTTC
NA,TRBJ2-1,NA,TRBV7-9,CSSSPRGGTSSYNEQFF,TGTTCCAGCAGCCCGAGGGGCGGGACGAGCTCCTACAATGAGCAGTTCTTC
once,TRBJ1-1,TRBD1,TRBV18,CASSPPNLQGGEAFF,TGTGCCAGCTCACCACCCAACCTACAGGGGGGCGAAGCTTTCTTT
NA,TRBJ1-2,TRBD1,TRBV9,CASSVVDRENYGYTF,TGTGCCAGCAGCGTAGTTGACAGGGAAAACTATGGCTACACCTTC
NA,TRBJ1-1,NA,TRBV18,CASSQGRYTEAFF,TGTGCCAGCTCACAGGGGCGGTACACTGAAGCTTTCTTT
NA,TRBJ2-5,TRBD1,TRBV12-5,CASGPRGQGRETQYF,TGTGCTAGTGGTCCCCGGGGACAGGGGAGAGAGACCCAGTACTTC
NA,TRBJ2-1,TRBD1,TRBV5-3,CARSLVGTGHYNEQFF,TGTGCCAGAAGCTTAGTCGGGACAGGGCATTACAATGAGCAGTTCTTC
NA,TRBJ1-2,NA,TRBV5-4,CASSWQAQNYGYTF,TGTGCCAGCAGCTGGCAGGCCCAGAACTATGGCTACACCTTC
NA,TRBJ2-5,TRBD2,TRBV9,CASSVGSTSGRGETQYF,TGTGCCAGCAGCGTAGGTAGTACTAGCGGGAGAGGAGAGACCCAGTACTTC
NA,TRBJ1-2,NA,TRBV28,CASSLQVGYGYTF,TGTGCCAGTTCGTTACAGGTGGGCTATGGCTACACCTTC